This T cell receptor (beta chain) was recovered during a study of blood T cell repertoires in COVID-19. Across the whole study: The study drew acute and convalescent COVID-19 samples from the United States, Italy and Spain. PBMCs, B-cell-depleted T cells, or T cells were the source of the cDNA or gDNA that made up the material.

Germline V gives CDR1 SEHNR, CDR2 FQNEAQ (reference sequence). Trimming removed 6 bases from V and 8 bases from J; junction bases left unmatched: 10. This CDR3 spans 14 amino acids. In the authors' workflow: Amplifying reference gene primers gave estimates of nucleated cell counts. TCRdb's copy holds only in-frame clones and misses some; the assay was immunoSEQ multiplex PCR. That table furnishes V, J and clone size, whereas the DNA furnished D and trimming. This table has tens of thousands of clones, around nine tenths appearing once. The TCR comes from an elderly woman with active COVID-19. This chain joins TRBV7-9 and TRBJ2-1; 7 bases fit TRBD1. Sequenced input: peripheral blood. The CDR3: CASSPRQGMDEQFF. The CDR3 DNA is TGTGCCAGCAGTCCCAGACAGGGTATGGATGAGCAGTTCTTC.